This entry lists 23 T cell receptor beta chains sequenced from one sample in a study of CD8 T cells in ankylosing spondylitis. TCRdb ran MiXCR on the 5' RACE reads and lists one entry per CDR3 protein. The sample has roughly 91,000 distinct CDR3 sequences; roughly 8% are singletons. The sample comprised blood, either unsorted or a sorted T cell fraction (not recorded which). Receptors originate from a male donor with ankylosing spondylitis or in good health (not recorded which).

The chain has TRBV4-1 and TRBJ2-7; tentatively, D is TRBD1 or TRBD2 (5 bases each). The ends were cut back, 0 bases at V and 3 bases at J, with 12 bases in the middle. This CDR3 contains 15 residues. Germline V gene sequence: CDR1 MGHRA, CDR2 YSYEKL. The CDR3, as DNA: TGCGCCAGCAGCCAAGAGGGGGTGGCGGTCTACGAGCAGTACTTC. Residues: CASSQEGVAVYEQYF.

This clonotype has at least ten counts. The gene calls are TRBV20-1 and TRBJ1-2; D remains unclear. V dropped 6 bases and J dropped 4 bases, with 12 bases sitting between them. This CDR3 comprises 12 residues. Germline lookup yields CDR1 DFQATT and CDR2 SNEGSKA (reference sequence). The CDR3 DNA reads as TGCAGTGCAAGTCCGGACGTCTATGGCTACACCTTC. Amino acids: CSASPDVYGYTF.

This clonotype occurred many times. This chain connects TRBV18 to TRBJ2-2; no clear D. V was cut by 5 bases and J by 8 bases, with 21 bases left in between. CDR3 size: 16 residues. Germline V gene sequence: CDR1 KGHSH, CDR2 LQKENI. CDR3 region: CASSSAGPLPGGELFF. CDR3 DNA sequence: TGTGCCAGCTCATCCGCCGGGCCCCTCCCCGGAGGGGAGCTGTTTTTT.

This clonotype was seen repeatedly, ten times or more. This chain's CDR3 is CASSSRQENGYTF. In nucleotides, the CDR3 is TGCGCCAGCAGCTCGCGACAGGAAAATGGCTACACCTTC. The chain employs TRBV5-1 and TRBJ1-2, with TRBD1 as a possible D gene (6 bases). Trimming cost V 3 bases and J 6 bases, with 12 bases left between them. Germline values: CDR1 SGHRS, CDR2 YFSETQ. The CDR3 is 13 residues long.

V usage is TRBV4-3 and J usage is TRBJ2-1, with D hard to call. This CDR3 is built from 16 residues. The V and J ends lost 4 bases and 2 bases respectively, with 15 bases between them. Germline lookup yields CDR1 LGHNA and CDR2 YSLEER. CDR3 loop: CASSPRIGIPYNEQFF. The CDR3 DNA is TGCGCCAGCAGCCCCCGGATAGGGATTCCCTACAATGAGCAGTTCTTC.

About this clonotype itself: A much bigger clone sits one base away, suggesting this may be a read error. The J gene is TRBJ2-7, the V gene TRBV20-1; possibly TRBD2 for D (6 bases). Looked up from germline, CDR1 is DFQATT and CDR2 is SNEGSKA (reference sequence). The CDR3 covers 15 residues. CDR3 in DNA: TGCAGTACTAGAGATCCCGTGGGGGGTAACTACGAGCAGTACTTC. Translated: CSTRDPVGGNYEQYF.

This clonotype was recorded many times. The chain links TRBV20-1 to TRBJ1-1; no definite D call. This CDR3 spans 14 amino acids. Per germline, CDR1 DFQATT and CDR2 SNEGSKA (reference sequence). V lost 1 base, J lost 0 bases, and 9 bases lay in between. The CDR3: CSARVTTVNTEAFF. The CDR3 region has the DNA TGCAGTGCTAGAGTCACAACGGTGAACACTGAAGCTTTCTTT.

This clonotype was counted a few times. The chain joins TRBV5-1 to TRBJ2-7; the D is unclear. V was clipped by 4 bases and J by 7 bases, with 9 bases between them. The CDR3 runs to 11 residues. Germline-derived CDR1 and CDR2 are SGHRS and YFSETQ. The CDR3 region is CASSLLEEQYF. The CDR3 DNA reads TGCGCCAGCAGCCTCCTAGAAGAGCAGTACTTC.

This clonotype has at least ten counts. This chain links TRBV9 with TRBJ2-7, with 8 bases that match TRBD2. With V trimmed by 1 base and J by 5 bases, 8 bases remained unmatched. The CDR3 has 15 residues. Germline CDR1 and CDR2: SGDLS and YYNGEE. The CDR3 spells CASSVLPGGANEQYF. The CDR3 DNA sequence: TGTGCCAGCAGCGTACTCCCGGGGGGGGCCAACGAGCAGTACTTC.

At least ten counts were recorded for this clonotype. The V gene is TRBV6-2 or TRBV6-3, the J gene TRBJ2-1; D is possibly TRBD2 (5 bases). V was pared by 2 bases and J by 4 bases, with 18 bases between. Germline V CDR1 and CDR2: MNHEY, SVGEGT. The CDR3 has 17 amino acids. The DNA for the CDR3 is TGTGCCAGCAGTTACAACCTAGCTACTATGAATTACAATGAGCAGTTCTTC. This translates into CASSYNLATMNYNEQFF.

This clonotype was picked up many times. V is TRBV6-2 or TRBV6-3 and J is TRBJ1-5; TRBD1 might be the D (6 bases). Trimming removed 5 bases from V and 0 bases from J, with 23 bases in between. The germline gives CDR1 MNHEY, CDR2 SVGEGT. This CDR3 comprises 19 residues. The CDR3 reads CASSPWDTSSLYSNQPQHF. The CDR3 coding sequence is TGTGCCAGCAGTCCCTGGGACACTTCCTCCCTTTATAGCAATCAGCCCCAGCATTTT.

The chain has TRBV19 and TRBJ2-7; D is uncertain. Germline CDR1 LNHDA, CDR2 SQIVND (reference sequence). The ends were cut back, 5 bases at V and 5 bases at J, with 13 bases in the middle. The CDR3 is 13 amino acids. CDR3 sequence reads: CASSSIEVHEQYF. The CDR3 region has the DNA TGTGCCAGTAGTTCTATCGAAGTCCACGAGCAGTACTTC.

This clonotype was recorded at least ten times. J is TRBJ1-2 and V is TRBV6-2 or TRBV6-3; 7 nucleotides line up with TRBD1. Per germline, CDR1 MNHEY and CDR2 SVGEGT. The CDR3 extends over 14 amino acids. The J segment lost 8 bases and the V segment lost 7 bases, leaving 13 bases of the junction unmatched. The CDR3 DNA is TGTGCCAGCATCCTCGCAGGGGGAATGCGGGGCTACACCTTC. Translated, it gives CASILAGGMRGYTF.

This chain connects TRBV20-1 to TRBJ2-3; 7 bases match TRBD2. The CDR3 runs to 14 residues. Germline V CDR1 and CDR2: DFQATT, SNEGSKA (reference sequence). The CDR3 nucleotides read TGCAGCCCCAGGGAGCGGGGACGAACAGATACGCAGTATTTT. Translated: CSPRERGRTDTQYF.

This clonotype was observed many times. J is TRBJ2-1 and V is TRBV5-1, with TRBD1 matching over 9 bases. J lost 4 bases, V lost 4 bases, and 6 bases had no gene match. In germline, CDR1 is SGHRS, CDR2 YFSETQ. CDR3 length: 15 residues. The CDR3 nucleotides are TGCGCCAGCAGCCTGGCCGGGACAGGGTACAATGAGCAGTTCTTC. This encodes CASSLAGTGYNEQFF.

At least ten counts were recorded for this clonotype. V and J are TRBV7-8 and TRBJ1-1, with a possible D match to TRBD1 (5 bases). Germline CDR1 and CDR2: SGHVS and FQNEAQ. V was trimmed by 1 base and J by 3 bases, leaving 18 bases between them. This CDR3 is built from 17 residues. The CDR3 sequence: CASSLVGPEGLHTEAFF. As DNA, the CDR3 is TGTGCCAGCAGCTTAGTAGGCCCGGAGGGGCTCCACACTGAAGCTTTCTTT.

This clonotype was picked up a small number of times. The V gene is TRBV29-1, the J gene TRBJ2-5; 10 bases are a match to TRBD1. The CDR3 is made up of 14 amino acids. Germline assignment: CDR1 SQVTM and CDR2 ANQGSEA. After removal of 1 base from V and 5 bases from J, the junction contained 4 bases not matched to a gene. Here the CDR3 DNA reads TGCAGCGTTGAAGGAGACAGGGGGCTGGAGACCCAGTACTTC. This gives the protein CSVEGDRGLETQYF. Looking up the rest from reference TRBV29-1 and TRBJ2-5 gives the full variable domain: SAVISQKPSRDICQRGTSLTIQCQVDSQVTMMFWYRQQPGQSLTLIATANQGSEATYESGFVIDKFPISRPNLTFSTLTVSNMSPEDSSIYLCSVEGDRGLETQYFGPGTRLLVL.

This clonotype has a count of ten or more. The chain joins TRBV7-8 to TRBJ2-1; 10 nucleotides match TRBD2. V was pared by 2 bases and J by 16 bases, with 11 bases of the junction left unmatched. Germline V CDR1 and CDR2: SGHVS, FQNEAQ. The length of the CDR3 is 14 residues. The CDR3 is CASSLPSSGGQGFF. The CDR3 bases are TGTGCCAGCAGCTTACCCTCTAGCGGGGGCCAAGGATTCTTC.

This clonotype was seen many times. The rearrangement joins TRBV20-1 to TRBJ2-1, with D maybe TRBD1 (5 bases). Trimming removed 1 base at V and 2 bases at J, with 9 bases between. The CDR3 sequence is 14 residues long. From germline, CDR1 is DFQATT and CDR2 SNEGSKA (reference sequence). CDR3 region: CSARVDRTYNEQFF. The DNA of the CDR3 is TGCAGTGCTAGAGTTGACAGAACCTACAATGAGCAGTTCTTC.

This clonotype was observed at least ten times. The CDR3 DNA reads TGCGCCAGCAGCTTCCAGAGGACAGGGGTGAAGGCGAGTTCCCTACTGGAGCAGTACTTC. Translated: CASSFQRTGVKASSLLEQYF. The chain joins TRBV5-1 to TRBJ2-7; 9 bases are shared with TRBD1. The CDR3 covers 20 residues. CDR1 is SGHRS, CDR2 YFSETQ, per germline. The ends lost 2 bases at V and 7 bases at J; junction bases unmatched: 25.

This rearrangement joins TRBV20-1 to TRBJ2-3; 11 bases align to TRBD2. CDR1 and CDR2 from the germline V gene are DFQATT and SNEGSKA (reference sequence). The CDR3 has 14 residues. The CDR3 sequence: CSPTTSGITDTQYF. DNA of the CDR3: TGCAGCCCGACGACTAGCGGGATCACAGATACGCAGTATTTT.

This clonotype was recorded at least ten times. The chain joins TRBV27 to TRBJ2-3; the D is unclear. Trimming pared 6 bases from V and 9 bases from J, leaving 16 bases between. The CDR3 spans 13 residues. Germline CDR1 and CDR2: MNHEY and SMNVEV (reference sequence). The CDR3 loop is CASRLTPQRTQYF. The CDR3 DNA reads TGTGCCAGCAGACTGACTCCACAGAGGACGCAGTATTTT.

This clonotype was detected ten times or more. The chain couples TRBV21-1 to TRBJ2-1; TRBD2 was called by the table and not checked on the DNA. TRBV21-1 is recorded as a pseudogene. This CDR3 contains 17 residues. The CDR3 spells CASSKVVRLAAFNEQFF. CDR3 nucleotides: TGTGCCAGCAGCAAAGTTGTGCGACTAGCGGCGTTCAATGAGCAGTTCTTC.